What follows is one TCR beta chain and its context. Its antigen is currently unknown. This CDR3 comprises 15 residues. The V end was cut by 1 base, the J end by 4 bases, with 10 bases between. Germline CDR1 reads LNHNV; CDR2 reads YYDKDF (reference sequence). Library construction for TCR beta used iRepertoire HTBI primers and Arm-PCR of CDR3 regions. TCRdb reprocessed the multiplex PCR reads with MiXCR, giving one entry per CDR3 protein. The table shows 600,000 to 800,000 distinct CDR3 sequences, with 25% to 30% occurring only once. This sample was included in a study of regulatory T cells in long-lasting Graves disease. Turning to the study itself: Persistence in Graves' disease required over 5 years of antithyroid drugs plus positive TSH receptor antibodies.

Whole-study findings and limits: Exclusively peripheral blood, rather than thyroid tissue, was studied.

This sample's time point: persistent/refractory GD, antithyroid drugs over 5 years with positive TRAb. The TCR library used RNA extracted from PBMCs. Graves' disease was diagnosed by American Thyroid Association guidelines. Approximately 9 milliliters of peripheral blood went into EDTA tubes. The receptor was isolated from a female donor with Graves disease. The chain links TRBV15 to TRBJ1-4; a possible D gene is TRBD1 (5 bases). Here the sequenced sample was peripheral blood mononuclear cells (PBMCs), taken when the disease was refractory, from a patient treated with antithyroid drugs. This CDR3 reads CATSRAAGLNEKLFF. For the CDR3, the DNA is TGTGCCACCAGCAGAGCTGCAGGGCTTAATGAAAAACTGTTTTTT.